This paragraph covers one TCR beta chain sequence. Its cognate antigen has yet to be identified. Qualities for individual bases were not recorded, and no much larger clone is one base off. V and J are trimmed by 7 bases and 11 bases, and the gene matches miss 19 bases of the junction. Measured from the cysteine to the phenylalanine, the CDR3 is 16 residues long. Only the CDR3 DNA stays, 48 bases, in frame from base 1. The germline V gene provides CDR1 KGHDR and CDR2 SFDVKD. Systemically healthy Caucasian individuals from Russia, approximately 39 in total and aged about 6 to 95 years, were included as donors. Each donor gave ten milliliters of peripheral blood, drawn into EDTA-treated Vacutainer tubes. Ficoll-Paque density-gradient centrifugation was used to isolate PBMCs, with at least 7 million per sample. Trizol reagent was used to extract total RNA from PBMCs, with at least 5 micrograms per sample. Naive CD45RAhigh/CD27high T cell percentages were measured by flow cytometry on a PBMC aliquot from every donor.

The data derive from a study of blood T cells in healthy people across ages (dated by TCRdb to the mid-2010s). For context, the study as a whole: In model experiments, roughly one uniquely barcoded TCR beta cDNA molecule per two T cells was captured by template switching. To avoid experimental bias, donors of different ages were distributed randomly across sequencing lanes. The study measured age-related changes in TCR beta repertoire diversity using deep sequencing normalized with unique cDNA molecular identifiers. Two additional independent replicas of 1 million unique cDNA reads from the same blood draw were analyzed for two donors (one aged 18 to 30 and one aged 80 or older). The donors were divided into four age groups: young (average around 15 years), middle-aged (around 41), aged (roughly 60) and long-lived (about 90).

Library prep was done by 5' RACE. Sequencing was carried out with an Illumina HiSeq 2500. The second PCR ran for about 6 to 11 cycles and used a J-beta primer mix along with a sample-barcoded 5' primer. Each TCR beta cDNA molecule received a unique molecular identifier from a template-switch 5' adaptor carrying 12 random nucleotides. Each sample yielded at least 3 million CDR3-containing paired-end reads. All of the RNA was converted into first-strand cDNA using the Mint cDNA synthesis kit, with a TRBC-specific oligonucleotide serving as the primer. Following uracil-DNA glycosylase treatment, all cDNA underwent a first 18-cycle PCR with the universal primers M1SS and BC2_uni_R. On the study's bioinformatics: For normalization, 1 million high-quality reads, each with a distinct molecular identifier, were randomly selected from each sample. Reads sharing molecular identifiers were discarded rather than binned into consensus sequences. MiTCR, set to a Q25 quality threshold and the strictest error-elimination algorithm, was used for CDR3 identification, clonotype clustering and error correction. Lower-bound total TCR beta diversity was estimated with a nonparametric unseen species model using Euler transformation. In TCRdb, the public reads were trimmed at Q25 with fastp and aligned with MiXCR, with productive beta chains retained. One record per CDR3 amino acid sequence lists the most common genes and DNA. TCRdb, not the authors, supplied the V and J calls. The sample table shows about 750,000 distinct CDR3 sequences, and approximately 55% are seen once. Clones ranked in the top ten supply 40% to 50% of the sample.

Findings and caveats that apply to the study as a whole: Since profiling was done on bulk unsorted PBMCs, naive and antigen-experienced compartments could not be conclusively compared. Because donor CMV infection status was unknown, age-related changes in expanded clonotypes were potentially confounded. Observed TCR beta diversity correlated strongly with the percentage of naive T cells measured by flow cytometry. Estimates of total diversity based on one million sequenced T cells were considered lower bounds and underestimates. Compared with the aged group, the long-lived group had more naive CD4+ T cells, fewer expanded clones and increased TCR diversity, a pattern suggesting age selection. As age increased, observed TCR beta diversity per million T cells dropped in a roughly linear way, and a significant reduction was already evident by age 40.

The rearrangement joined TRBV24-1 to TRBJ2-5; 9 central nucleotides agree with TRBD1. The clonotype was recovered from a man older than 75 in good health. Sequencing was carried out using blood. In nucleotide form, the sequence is TGTGCCACCAGCGAGCTACAGGGGGCGAAGAGCAATGAGCAGTACTTC. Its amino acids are CATSELQGAKSNEQYF.